The 2 T cell receptor beta chains listed next were all sequenced from one sample in a study of T-cell memory formation after mild COVID-19. One entry per CDR3 protein results from TCRdb running MiXCR on the 5' RACE reads. The data show 300,000 to 400,000 distinct CDR3 sequences, with around 21% seen just once and around 13% held by the top ten. Material: PBMCs or a T cell subset sorted from them (not recorded which). Source of these receptors: an adult woman who had mild COVID-19 (a few samples of this study predate the infection). Cell type and time point are not known.

This clonotype has only a few counts. This rearrangement joins TRBV7-2 to TRBJ2-2; perhaps D is TRBD1 or TRBD2 (6 bases each). The CDR3 is 15 amino acids. Germline values: CDR1 SGHTA, CDR2 FQGNSA. V was clipped by 4 bases and J by 3 bases, with 12 bases between them. CDR3 coding DNA: TGTGCCAGCAGCTGGGGGGACATCTACACCGGGGAGCTGTTTTTT. It encodes CASSWGDIYTGELFF. Variable domain in full (rest from reference TRBV7-2 and TRBJ2-2): GAGVSQSPSNKVTEKGKDVELRCDPISGHTALYWYRQSLGQGLEFLIYFQGNSAPDKSGLPSDRFSAERTGGSVSTLTIQRTQQEDSAVYLCASSWGDIYTGELFFGEGSRLTVL.

V gene TRBV12-3 or TRBV12-4 combines with J gene TRBJ2-1; 10 bases are a match to TRBD1. The CDR3 length is 14 residues. With V trimmed by 3 bases and J by 6 bases, 2 bases remained unmatched. Here the CDR3 reads CASSFWTGGNEQFF. CDR3 DNA sequence: TGTGCCAGCAGTTTCTGGACAGGGGGCAATGAGCAGTTCTTC.